The clone carrying this T cell receptor beta chain was detected many times. The sample originates from a study of prognosis after radiotherapy for stage I lung cancer. Two rounds of multiplex PCR amplified TCR beta CDR3 from genomic DNA. The authors ran first-round PCR with primers specific to each TRBV and TRBJ gene. From the multiplex PCR reads, TCRdb called clonotypes with MiXCR, one entry per CDR3 protein. The table shows around 26,000 distinct CDR3 sequences, with around 32% occurring only once. This CDR3 contains 17 residues. With 1 base removed from V and 2 bases from J, the gap between germline ends came to 16 bases.

This clonotype originated in a donor aged 50 or older with non-small cell lung cancer. The sample consisted of PBMCs, taken before or after stereotactic body radiation therapy (not recorded which). The chain joins TRBV12-3 or TRBV12-4 to TRBJ2-3; D is possibly TRBD2 (6 bases). CDR3 sequence: CASSLGSLAGFTDTQYF. The CDR3 DNA reads TGTGCCAGCAGTTTAGGGTCGTTGGCGGGGTTCACAGATACGCAGTATTTT.